This TCR beta chain originates from a study of neurological immune-mediated disorders. Study-wide results and caveats: The greatest TCR clonal expansion occurred in HTLV-1-associated myelopathy and the least in multiple sclerosis, which fell below healthy controls. No expanded-clone CDR3 amino acid sequence recurred across subjects, suggesting private TCR-beta repertoires. It was the repertoires of 18 of 34 multiple sclerosis patients that phylogenetic grouping placed in one related-CDR3 cluster, which is a possible signature.

This clonotype has a count of ten or more. The antigen is undetermined. Trimming took off 0 bases at V and 0 bases at J, with 10 bases between the two ends. The CDR3 runs to 16 residues. Germline loops: CDR1 SGHRS, CDR2 YFSETQ. Template-switch 5'RACE cDNA synthesis added a 10-nucleotide unique molecular identifier. A single record per CDR3 protein comes from TCRdb applying MiXCR to the 5' RACE reads. The repertoire includes tens of thousands of distinct CDR3 sequences, just over 2.5% of them detected once, and around 1.1% sits in the top ten. The chain is built from TRBV5-1 and TRBJ2-1; D might be TRBD2 (5 bases). Sequencing used PBMCs. The sequence came from a woman younger than 45 with multiple sclerosis. The CDR3, as DNA: TGCGCCAGCAGCTTGGTCCTAGGGAGCTCCTACAATGAGCAGTTCTTC. Translated: CASSLVLGSSYNEQFF.